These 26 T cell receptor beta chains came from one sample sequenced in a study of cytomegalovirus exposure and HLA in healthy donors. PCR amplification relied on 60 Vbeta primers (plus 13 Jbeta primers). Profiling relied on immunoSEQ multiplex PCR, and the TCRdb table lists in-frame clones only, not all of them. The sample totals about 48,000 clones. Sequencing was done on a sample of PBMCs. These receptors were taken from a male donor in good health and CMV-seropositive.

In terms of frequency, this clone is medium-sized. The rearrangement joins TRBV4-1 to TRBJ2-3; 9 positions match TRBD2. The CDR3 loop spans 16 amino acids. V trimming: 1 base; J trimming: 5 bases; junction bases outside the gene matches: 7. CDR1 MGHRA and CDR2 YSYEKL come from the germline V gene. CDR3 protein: CASSQGDSGGIDTQYF. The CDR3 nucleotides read TGCGCCAGCAGCCAAGGAGACAGCGGGGGGATAGATACGCAGTATTTT.

The DNA for the CDR3 is TGTGCCAGTAGTAGGGACACAGTGGTTCAGCCCCAGCATTTT. Protein sequence: CASSRDTVVQPQHF. J is TRBJ1-5 and V is TRBV19; tentative D call: TRBD1 (6 bases). Germline assignment: CDR1 LNHDA and CDR2 SQIVND (reference sequence). V shed 4 bases and J shed 6 bases, with 13 bases lying between them. This CDR3 is built from 14 residues. The whole variable domain, remainder taken from reference TRBV19 and TRBJ1-5, is DGGITQSPKYLFRKEGQNVTLSCEQNLNHDAMYWYRQDPGQGLRLIYYSQIVNDFQKGDIAEGYSVSREKKESFPLTVTSAQKNPTAFYLCASSRDTVVQPQHFGDGTRLSIL.

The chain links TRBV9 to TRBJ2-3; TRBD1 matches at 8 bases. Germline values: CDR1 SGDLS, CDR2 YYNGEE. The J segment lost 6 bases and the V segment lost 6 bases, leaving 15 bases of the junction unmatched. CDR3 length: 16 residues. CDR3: CASNQGGTGVGDTQYF. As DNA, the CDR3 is TGTGCCAGCAACCAAGGGGGGACAGGCGTCGGGGATACGCAGTATTTT.

Written as DNA, the CDR3 is TGCGCCAGCAGCCCCCTCAGGGTGGGTAATGAAAAACTGTTTTTT. This encodes CASSPLRVGNEKLFF. The chain recombines TRBV4-1 with TRBJ1-4, with D possibly TRBD1 on 5 matching bases. This CDR3 is built from 15 residues. From germline, CDR1 is MGHRA and CDR2 YSYEKL. The V end was cut by 4 bases, the J end by 4 bases, with 13 bases between.

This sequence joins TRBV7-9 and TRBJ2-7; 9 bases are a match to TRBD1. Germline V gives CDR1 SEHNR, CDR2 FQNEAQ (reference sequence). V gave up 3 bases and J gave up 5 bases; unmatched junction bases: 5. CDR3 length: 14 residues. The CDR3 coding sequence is TGTGCCAGCAGCTTCACCGGGACAGGGCACGAGCAGTACTTC. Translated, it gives CASSFTGTGHEQYF.

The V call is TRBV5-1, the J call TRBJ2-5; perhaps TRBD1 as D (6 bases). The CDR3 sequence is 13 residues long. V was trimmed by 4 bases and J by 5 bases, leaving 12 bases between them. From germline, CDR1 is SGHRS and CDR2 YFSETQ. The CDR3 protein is CASSLGQRETQYF. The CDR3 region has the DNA TGCGCCAGCAGCCTAGGACAGAGGGAGACCCAGTACTTC.

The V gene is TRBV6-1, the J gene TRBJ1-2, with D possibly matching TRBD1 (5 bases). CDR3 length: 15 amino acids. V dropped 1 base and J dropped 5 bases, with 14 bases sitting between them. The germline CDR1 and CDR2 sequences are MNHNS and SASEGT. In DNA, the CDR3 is TGTGCCAGCAGTGAAGGTCAGGGCACCTCTTATGGCTACACCTTC. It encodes CASSEGQGTSYGYTF.

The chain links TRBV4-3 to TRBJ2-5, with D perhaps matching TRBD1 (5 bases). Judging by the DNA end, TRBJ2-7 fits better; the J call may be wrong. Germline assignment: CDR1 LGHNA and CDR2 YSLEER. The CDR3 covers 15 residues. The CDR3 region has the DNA TGCGCCAGCAGCCCCGAAGGGCAGGGCTCCTACGAGCAGTACTTC. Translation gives CASSPEGQGSYEQYF.

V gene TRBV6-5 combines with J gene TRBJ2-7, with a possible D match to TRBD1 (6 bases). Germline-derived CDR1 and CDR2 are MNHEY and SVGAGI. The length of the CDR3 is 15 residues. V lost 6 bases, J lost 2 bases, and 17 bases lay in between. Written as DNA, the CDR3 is TGTGCCAGCAGAAACAGGGAATCTGGGACCTACGAGCAGTACTTC. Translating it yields CASRNRESGTYEQYF.

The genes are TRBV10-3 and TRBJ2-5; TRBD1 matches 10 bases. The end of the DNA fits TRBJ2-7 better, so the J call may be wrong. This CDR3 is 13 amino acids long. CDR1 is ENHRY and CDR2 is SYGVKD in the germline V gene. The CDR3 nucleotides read TGTGCCATCCCGGGACAGGGGCCCTACGAGCAGTACTTC. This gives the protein CAIPGQGPYEQYF.

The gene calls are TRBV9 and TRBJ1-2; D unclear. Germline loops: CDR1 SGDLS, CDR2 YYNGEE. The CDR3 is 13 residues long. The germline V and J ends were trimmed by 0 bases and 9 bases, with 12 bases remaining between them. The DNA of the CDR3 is TGTGCCAGCAGCGTAGGGCAGGCTGCAAGCTACACCTTC. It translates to CASSVGQAASYTF.

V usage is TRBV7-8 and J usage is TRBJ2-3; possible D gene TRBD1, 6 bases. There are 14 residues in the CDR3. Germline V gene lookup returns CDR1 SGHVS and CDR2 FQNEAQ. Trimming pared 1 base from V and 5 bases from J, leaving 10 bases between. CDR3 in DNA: TGTGCCAGCAGCTTAGTCACAGGGTTAGATACGCAGTATTTT. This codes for CASSLVTGLDTQYF.

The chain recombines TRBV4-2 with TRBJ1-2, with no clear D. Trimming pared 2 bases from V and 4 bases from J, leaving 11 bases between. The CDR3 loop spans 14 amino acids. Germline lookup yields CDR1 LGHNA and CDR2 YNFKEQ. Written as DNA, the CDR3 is TGTGCCAGCAGCCAACCACTCACCCCCTATGGCTACACCTTC. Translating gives CASSQPLTPYGYTF.

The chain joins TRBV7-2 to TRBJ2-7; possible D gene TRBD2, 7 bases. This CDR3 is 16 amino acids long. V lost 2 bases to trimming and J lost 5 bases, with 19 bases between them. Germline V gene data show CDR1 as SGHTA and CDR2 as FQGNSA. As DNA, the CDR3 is TGTGCCAGCAGCTTATTTGGCGGGGGCTCCGCGGACGAGCAGTACTTC. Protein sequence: CASSLFGGGSADEQYF.

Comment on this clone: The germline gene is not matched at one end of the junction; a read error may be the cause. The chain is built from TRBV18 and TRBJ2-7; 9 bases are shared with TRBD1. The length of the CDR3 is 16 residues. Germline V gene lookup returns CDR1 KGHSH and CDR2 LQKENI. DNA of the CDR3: TGTGCCGGCTCACCACCTGTTGGGACAGGGAGGTACGAGCAGTACTTC. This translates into CAGSPPVGTGRYEQYF. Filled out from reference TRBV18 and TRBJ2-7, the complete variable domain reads NAGVMQNPRHLVRRRGQEARLRCSPMKGHSHVYWYRQLPEEGLKFMVYLQKENIIDESGMPKERFSAEFPKEGPSILRIQQVVRGDSAAYFCAGSPPVGTGRYEQYFGPGTRLTVT.

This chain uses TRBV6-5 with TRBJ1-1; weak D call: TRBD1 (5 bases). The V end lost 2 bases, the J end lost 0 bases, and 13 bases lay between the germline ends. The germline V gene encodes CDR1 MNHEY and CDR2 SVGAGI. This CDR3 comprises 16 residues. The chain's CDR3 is CASSYGGWRLNTEAFF. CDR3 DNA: TGTGCCAGCAGTTACGGGGGGTGGCGCCTGAACACTGAAGCTTTCTTT.

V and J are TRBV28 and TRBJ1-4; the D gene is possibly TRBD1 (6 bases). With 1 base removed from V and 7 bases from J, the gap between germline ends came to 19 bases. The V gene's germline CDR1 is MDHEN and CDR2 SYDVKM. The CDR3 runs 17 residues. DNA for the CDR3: TGTGCCAGCAGTTTATTCGACTCCGGGACAACCAGTGAAAAACTGTTTTTT. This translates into CASSLFDSGTTSEKLFF.

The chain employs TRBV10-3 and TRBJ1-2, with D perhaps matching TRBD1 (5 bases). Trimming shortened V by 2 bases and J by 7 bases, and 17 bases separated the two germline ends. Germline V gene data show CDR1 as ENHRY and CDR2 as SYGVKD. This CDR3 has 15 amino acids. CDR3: CAISEPHQAGGGYTF. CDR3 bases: TGTGCCATCAGTGAGCCGCACCAGGCGGGGGGTGGCTACACCTTC.

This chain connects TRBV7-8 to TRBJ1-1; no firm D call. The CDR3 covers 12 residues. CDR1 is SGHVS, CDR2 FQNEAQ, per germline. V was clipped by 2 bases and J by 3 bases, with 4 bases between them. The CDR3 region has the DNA TGTGCCAGCAGCTTACGGTACACTGAAGCTTTCTTT. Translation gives CASSLRYTEAFF.

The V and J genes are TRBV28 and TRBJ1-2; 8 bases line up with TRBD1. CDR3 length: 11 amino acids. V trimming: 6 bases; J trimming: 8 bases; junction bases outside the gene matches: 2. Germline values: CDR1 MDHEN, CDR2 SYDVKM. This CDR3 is CASRQGGGYTF. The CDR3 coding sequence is TGTGCCAGCAGACAGGGGGGAGGCTACACCTTC.

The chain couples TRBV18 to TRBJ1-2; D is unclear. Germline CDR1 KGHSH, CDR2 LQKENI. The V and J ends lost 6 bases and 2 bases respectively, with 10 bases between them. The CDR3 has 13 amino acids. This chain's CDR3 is CASSLRENYGYTF. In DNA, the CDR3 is TGTGCCAGCTCCCTTCGTGAGAACTATGGCTACACCTTC.

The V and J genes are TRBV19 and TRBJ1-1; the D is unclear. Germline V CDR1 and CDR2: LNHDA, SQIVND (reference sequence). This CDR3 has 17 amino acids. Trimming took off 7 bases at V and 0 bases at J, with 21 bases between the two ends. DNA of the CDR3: TGTGCCAGTACCCAGGATGAGGGTCGTCGGTTGAACACTGAAGCTTTCTTT. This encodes CASTQDEGRRLNTEAFF.

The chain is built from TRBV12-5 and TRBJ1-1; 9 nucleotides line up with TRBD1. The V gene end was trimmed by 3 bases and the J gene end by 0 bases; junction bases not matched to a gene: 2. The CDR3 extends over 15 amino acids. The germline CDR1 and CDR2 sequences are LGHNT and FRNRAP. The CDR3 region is CASGFGQGLNTEAFF. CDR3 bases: TGTGCTAGTGGTTTTGGACAGGGGTTGAACACTGAAGCTTTCTTT.

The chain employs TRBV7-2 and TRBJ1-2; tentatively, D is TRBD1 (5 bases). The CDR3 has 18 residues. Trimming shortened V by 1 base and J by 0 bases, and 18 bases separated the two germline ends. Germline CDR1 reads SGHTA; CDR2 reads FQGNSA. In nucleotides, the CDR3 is TGTGCCAGCAGCTTAGTCGGGGGGAGGGGTGAGGCTAACTATGGCTACACCTTC. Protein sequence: CASSLVGGRGEANYGYTF.

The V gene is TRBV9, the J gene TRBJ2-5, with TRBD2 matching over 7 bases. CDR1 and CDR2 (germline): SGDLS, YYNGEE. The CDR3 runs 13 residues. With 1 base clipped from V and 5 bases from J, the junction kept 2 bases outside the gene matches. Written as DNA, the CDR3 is TGTGCCAGCAGCGTACGGGGAGGGGAGACCCAGTACTTC. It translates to CASSVRGGETQYF.

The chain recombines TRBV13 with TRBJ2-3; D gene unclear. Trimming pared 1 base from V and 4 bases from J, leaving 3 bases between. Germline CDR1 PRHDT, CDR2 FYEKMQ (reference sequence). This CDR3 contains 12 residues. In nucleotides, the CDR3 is TGTGCCAGCAGCTTAGCTCCAGATACGCAGTATTTT. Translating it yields CASSLAPDTQYF.